This T cell receptor (beta chain) comes out of a study of blood T cells in healthy people across ages. General study results and limits: TCR beta diversity tracked closely with naive T cell percentage. Estimated diversity across one million T cells was deemed an underestimate. Older individuals had lower TCR beta diversity per million T cells (the decline was roughly linear).

It was with a sample-barcoded 5' primer and a J-beta primer mix that a second PCR of about 6 to 12 cycles was run. MiXCR was run by TCRdb on the 5' RACE reads, yielding one entry per CDR3 protein. The data show 1.5 million or so distinct CDR3 sequences, 35% to 45% seen once. With respect to this clonotype: What it binds is not known.

Trimming took 3 bases from V and 0 from J, leaving 6 bases between them. Germline-derived CDR1 and CDR2 are DFQATT and SNEGSKA (reference sequence). This CDR3 spans 13 amino acids. Sequenced input: blood. This receptor was obtained from a woman aged 18-35 years in good health. The J gene is TRBJ1-5, the V gene TRBV20-1, with D uncertain. CDR3 sequence (DNA): TGCAGTGCTAGTACTAATAGCAATCAGCCCCAGCATTTT. It encodes CSASTNSNQPQHF.